These 23 T cell receptor beta chains were all obtained from the same sample, sequenced in a study of blood T cells in healthy people across ages. PCR was performed a second time for roughly 7 to 12 cycles using a sample-barcoded 5' primer and a J-beta primer mix. TCRdb analysed the 5' RACE reads with MiXCR anew, one entry per CDR3 protein. The sample lists 1.5 million to 2 million distinct CDR3 sequences, 28% occurring once. The sample was blood. These receptors were obtained from a woman younger than 45 in good health.

CDR3 DNA: TGCAGTGCTTCGGGACTAGCGGGGGAGCAAGAGACCCAGTACTTC. This translates into CSASGLAGEQETQYF. The chain couples TRBV20-1 to TRBJ2-5; the match to TRBD2 covers 14 bases. Germline-derived CDR1 and CDR2 are DFQATT and SNEGSKA (reference sequence). Trimming at V came to 5 bases and at J to 2 bases, leaving 4 bases not matched to a gene. The CDR3 has 15 residues.

This clonotype was picked up a small number of times. The chain is built from TRBV7-9 and TRBJ1-2, with a tentative D call TRBD1 (5 bases). V was pared by 3 bases and J by 4 bases, with 15 bases between. CDR3 length: 15 amino acids. The germline CDR1 and CDR2 sequences are SEHNR and FQNEAQ (reference sequence). The CDR3: CASSLGKGTGYGYTF. In nucleotides, the CDR3 is TGTGCCAGCAGCTTGGGAAAAGGGACGGGCTATGGCTACACCTTC.

The rearrangement links TRBV7-9 to TRBJ1-4; 7 nucleotides agree with TRBD1. This CDR3 region has 15 residues. The V gene end was trimmed by 0 bases and the J gene end by 8 bases; junction bases not matched to a gene: 6. From germline, CDR1 is SEHNR and CDR2 FQNEAQ (reference sequence). The CDR3 here is CASSLAEGAGEKLFF. For the CDR3, the DNA is TGTGCCAGCAGCTTAGCGGAGGGGGCGGGGGAAAAACTGTTTTTT.

Notes on this clonotype: A read error may explain this, as a much larger clone is one base away. This chain connects TRBV12-3 or TRBV12-4 to TRBJ1-2; no reliable D call. V was shortened by 1 base and J by 10 bases, with 10 bases between the two germline ends. The CDR3 sequence is 12 residues long. CDR3 in DNA: TGTGCCAGCAGTTTAGTAGGGTCTGACTACACCTTC. Its protein product is CASSLVGSDYTF.

This clonotype showed up many times. V usage is TRBV10-2 and J usage is TRBJ2-5; D gene ambiguous. Trimming took off 4 bases at V and 1 base at J, with 7 bases between the two ends. The CDR3 loop spans 13 amino acids. CDR1 WSHSY and CDR2 SAAADI come from the germline V gene. The CDR3 region is CASSVTFQETQYF. As DNA, the CDR3 is TGCGCCAGCAGTGTGACCTTCCAAGAGACCCAGTACTTC.

About this clonotype: The final CDR3 position lacks the conserved phenylalanine or tryptophan, pointing to a likely read error. The V and J genes are TRBV6-2 or TRBV6-3 and TRBJ2-7; D is perhaps TRBD1 or TRBD2 (5 bases each). Germline V gene sequence: CDR1 MNHEY, CDR2 SVGEGT. The CDR3 contains 14 residues. Between the trimmed V and J ends, which lost 5 bases and 2 bases, there was a span of 13 bases. CDR3 sequence: CASSHQGVTYEQYL. The CDR3 bases are TGTGCCAGCAGTCATCAGGGAGTTACCTACGAGCAGTACTTA.

This clonotype was seen at least ten times. The CDR3 loop reads CASSLMFQVYNEQFF. CDR3 sequence (DNA): TGTGCCAGCAGCTTAATGTTCCAGGTCTACAATGAGCAGTTCTTC. The chain uses TRBV7-2 and TRBJ2-1; D uncertain. CDR1 SGHTA and CDR2 FQGNSA come from the germline V gene. Trimming removed 2 bases at V and 3 bases at J, with 11 bases between. The CDR3 totals 15 residues.

The chain is built from TRBV6-1 and TRBJ2-7; D possibly corresponds to TRBD2 (6 bases). In germline, CDR1 is MNHNS, CDR2 SASEGT. V was pared by 2 bases and J by 0 bases, with 17 bases between. This CDR3 has 17 amino acids. The CDR3 DNA follows: TGTGCCAGCAGTGAAAGGGATAAGGGGAGGAGCTCCTACGAGCAGTACTTC. As protein: CASSERDKGRSSYEQYF.

The CDR3 DNA follows: TGTGCCATCAGCCCCGGGACAGTACAAGAGACCCAGTACTTC. It encodes CAISPGTVQETQYF. The genes are TRBV10-3 and TRBJ2-5, with TRBD1 identical over 7 bases. Trimming took 6 bases from V and 2 from J; bases not matched to a gene: 6. Germline V gene sequence: CDR1 ENHRY, CDR2 SYGVKD. The CDR3 is 14 residues long.

The rearrangement uses TRBV4-3 and TRBJ2-1, with 10 bases matching TRBD2. Germline CDR1 and CDR2: LGHNA and YSLEER. CDR3 length: 15 amino acids. V shed 1 base and J 8 bases; nucleotides not matched to a gene: 5. The CDR3 nucleotides are TGCGCCAGCAGCCAAGTACTAGCGGGATTCGATGAGCAGTTCTTC. Translated, it gives CASSQVLAGFDEQFF.

The chain combines TRBV5-1 with TRBJ2-5; 7 positions agree with TRBD1. Trimming at V came to 0 bases and at J to 13 bases, leaving 15 bases not matched to a gene. Germline V lookup: CDR1 SGHRS, CDR2 YFSETQ. The CDR3 is made up of 15 amino acids. The CDR3 DNA sequence: TGCGCCAGCAGCTTGGTGGACAGGTCGGAATCCGAGCGGTACTTC. Amino acid sequence: CASSLVDRSESERYF.

Here the CDR3 reads CASTLNAGVGYTF. The DNA of the CDR3 is TGTGCCAGCACCTTAAACGCTGGGGTTGGCTACACCTTC. The chain carries TRBV12-3 or TRBV12-4 and TRBJ1-2; no clear D. This CDR3 region has 13 residues. Trimming took 7 bases from V and 7 from J, leaving 16 bases between them.

This clonotype was seen repeatedly, ten times or more. The chain is built from TRBV29-1 and TRBJ2-7; 7 bases map to TRBD2. The V gene end was trimmed by 4 bases and the J gene end by 3 bases; junction bases not matched to a gene: 9. The germline CDR1 and CDR2 sequences are SQVTM and ANQGSEA. The CDR3 is made up of 14 amino acids. The CDR3 DNA sequence: TGCAGCGTTGGGGGGGGAGCAGTGAGCTACGAGCAGTACTTC. The encoded protein is CSVGGGAVSYEQYF.

A remark on this clonotype: Given a much more abundant clone one base away, this may be a read error. The rearrangement joins TRBV29-1 to TRBJ2-5, with 7 nucleotides matching TRBD1. This CDR3 is 14 amino acids long. Per the germline V gene, CDR1 is SQVTM and CDR2 is ANQGSEA. Here the CDR3 reads CSGEQQGVGETQYF. Written as DNA, the CDR3 is TGTTCTGGGGAGCAGCAGGGGGTAGGAGAGACCCAGTACTTC.

This clonotype came up many times. The V and J genes are TRBV15 and TRBJ2-7; 7 nucleotides agree with TRBD2. Germline CDR1 LNHNV, CDR2 YYDKDF (reference sequence). V lost 3 bases and J lost 3; bases outside the gene matches: 8. The CDR3 runs to 15 residues. For the CDR3, the DNA is TGTGCCACCAGCAGGGATTGGGGACTAAGCTACGAGCAGTACTTC. Protein: CATSRDWGLSYEQYF.

The table lists this clonotype with a few counts. The rearrangement joins TRBV7-9 to TRBJ2-3, with D possibly TRBD2 on 7 matching bases. V lost 4 bases and J lost 3, with 17 bases in between. This CDR3 contains 16 residues. Germline CDR1 SEHNR, CDR2 FQNEAQ (reference sequence). The DNA of the CDR3 is TGTGCCAGCAGCTCGCCCTGGGGGGGGCAGACAGATACGCAGTATTTT. This codes for CASSSPWGGQTDTQYF.

This clonotype was detected only a few times. V is TRBV7-2 and J is TRBJ1-2; TRBD1 matches 7 bases. V shed 5 bases and J 3 bases; nucleotides not matched to a gene: 9. The CDR3 is 15 residues long. Germline assignment: CDR1 SGHTA and CDR2 FQGNSA. CDR3 sequence (DNA): TGTGCCAGCAGCCTACAAGACAGGGTTCACTATGGCTACACCTTC. It specifies CASSLQDRVHYGYTF.

Regarding this clonotype: At one end, the junction sequence differs from germline, possibly due to a read error. The V call is TRBV5-1, the J call TRBJ2-5; 10 nucleotides match TRBD1. The DNA end lines up better with TRBJ2-7; the J call may be wrong. The CDR3 covers 16 residues. Germline lookup yields CDR1 SGHRS and CDR2 YFSETQ. The CDR3 nucleotides are TGCACCAGCAGCCCGAGGGGACAGGGGAGTTCCTACGAGCAGTACTTC. The encoded protein is CTSSPRGQGSSYEQYF.

This clonotype was counted many times. This rearrangement joins TRBV5-6 to TRBJ2-7; D possibly corresponds to TRBD1 (6 bases). This CDR3 is 14 amino acids long. Germline CDR1 SGHDT, CDR2 YYEEEE. Trimming stripped 4 bases from V and 0 bases from J, with 11 bases between. For the CDR3, the DNA is TGTGCCAGCAGCCACCGGGACAACTCCTACGAGCAGTACTTC. It codes for CASSHRDNSYEQYF.

The CDR3 nucleotides are TGTGCCAGCAGTTCCCCGGGACTAGCGGGGGGGCCAGGCACAGATACGCAGTATTTT. Its translation is CASSSPGLAGGPGTDTQYF. This chain joins TRBV12-3 or TRBV12-4 and TRBJ2-3; TRBD2 matches at 16 bases. J was trimmed by 1 base and V by 4 bases; bases with no gene match: 8. The CDR3 is 19 residues long.

This rearrangement joins TRBV3-1 to TRBJ1-2; the match to TRBD1 covers 9 bases. V shed 1 base and J 2 bases; nucleotides not matched to a gene: 17. Germline CDR1 LGHDT, CDR2 YNNKEL (reference sequence). CDR3 length: 20 amino acids. The CDR3 DNA reads TGTGCCAGCAGCCAAGTATCTGGACAGGGGAATATTGAGGCGAACTATGGCTACACCTTC. It encodes CASSQVSGQGNIEANYGYTF. The full variable domain, completed using reference TRBV3-1 and TRBJ1-2, is DTAVSQTPKYLVTQMGNDKSIKCEQNLGHDTMYWYKQDSKKFLKIMFSYNNKELIINETVPNRFSPKSPDKAHLNLHINSLELGDSAVYFCASSQVSGQGNIEANYGYTFGSGTRLTVV.

The table lists this clonotype with a few counts. The chain joins TRBV6-2 or TRBV6-3 to TRBJ2-7, with TRBD1 as a possible D gene (5 bases). Germline CDR1 is MNHEY and CDR2 is SVGEGT. The V end lost 2 bases, the J end lost 1 base, and 12 bases lay between the germline ends. The CDR3 is 15 amino acids. CDR3 DNA: TGTGCCAGCAGTTACGACAGTTTGGTGTCCTACGAGCAGTACTTC. Its translation: CASSYDSLVSYEQYF.

Note on this clonotype: This may arise from a read error, as a much more abundant clone is one base away. This rearrangement joins TRBV6-6 to TRBJ1-2, with D uncertain. This CDR3 has 12 amino acids. The germline CDR1 and CDR2 sequences are MNHNY and SVGAGI (reference sequence). Trimming removed 5 bases at V and 8 bases at J, with 12 bases between. DNA for the CDR3: TGTGCCAGCAGTAAAGAAGGTAGGGGCTACACCTTC. Translating it yields CASSKEGRGYTF.